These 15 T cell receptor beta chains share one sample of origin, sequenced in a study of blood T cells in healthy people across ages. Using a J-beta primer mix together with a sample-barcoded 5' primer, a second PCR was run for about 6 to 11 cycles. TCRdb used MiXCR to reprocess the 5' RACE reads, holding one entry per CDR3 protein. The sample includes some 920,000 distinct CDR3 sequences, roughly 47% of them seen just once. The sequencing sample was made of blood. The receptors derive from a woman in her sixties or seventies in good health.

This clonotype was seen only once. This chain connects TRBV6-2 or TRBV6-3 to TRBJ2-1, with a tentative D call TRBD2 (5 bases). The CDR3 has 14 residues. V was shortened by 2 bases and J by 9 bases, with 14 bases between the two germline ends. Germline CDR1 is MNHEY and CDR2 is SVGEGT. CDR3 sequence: CASSYRVEGSEQFF. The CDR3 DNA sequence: TGTGCCAGCAGTTACCGGGTAGAAGGGAGTGAGCAGTTCTTC.

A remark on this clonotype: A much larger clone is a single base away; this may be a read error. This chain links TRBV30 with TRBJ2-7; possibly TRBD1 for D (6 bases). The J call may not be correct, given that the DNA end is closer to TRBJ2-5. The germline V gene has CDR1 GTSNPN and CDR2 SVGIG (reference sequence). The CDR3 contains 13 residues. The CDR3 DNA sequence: TGTGTCTGGGCTAGGGACACCCAGGAGACCCAGTACTTC. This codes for CVWARDTQETQYF.

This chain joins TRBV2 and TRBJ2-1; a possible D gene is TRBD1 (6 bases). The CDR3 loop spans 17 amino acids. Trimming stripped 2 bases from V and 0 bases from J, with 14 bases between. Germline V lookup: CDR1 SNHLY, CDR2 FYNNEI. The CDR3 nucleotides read TGTGCCAGCAGTGAACTGGCAGGGGCTTACTCCTACAATGAGCAGTTCTTC. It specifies CASSELAGAYSYNEQFF. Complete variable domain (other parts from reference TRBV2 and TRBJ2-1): EPEVTQTPSHQVTQMGQEVILRCVPISNHLYFYWYRQILGQKVEFLVSFYNNEISEKSEIFDDQFSVERPDGSNFTLKIRSTKLEDSAMYFCASSELAGAYSYNEQFFGPGTRLTVL.

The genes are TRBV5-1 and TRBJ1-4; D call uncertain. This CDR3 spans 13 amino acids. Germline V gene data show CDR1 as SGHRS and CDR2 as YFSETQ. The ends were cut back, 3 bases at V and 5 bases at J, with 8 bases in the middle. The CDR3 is CASSSTVNEKLFF. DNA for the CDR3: TGCGCCAGCAGCTCGACGGTAAATGAAAAACTGTTTTTT. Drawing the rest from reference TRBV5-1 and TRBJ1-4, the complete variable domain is KAGVTQTPRYLIKTRGQQVTLSCSPISGHRSVSWYQQTPGQGLQFLFEYFSETQRNKGNFPGRFSGRQFSNSRSEMNVSTLELGDSALYLCASSSTVNEKLFFGSGTQLSVL.

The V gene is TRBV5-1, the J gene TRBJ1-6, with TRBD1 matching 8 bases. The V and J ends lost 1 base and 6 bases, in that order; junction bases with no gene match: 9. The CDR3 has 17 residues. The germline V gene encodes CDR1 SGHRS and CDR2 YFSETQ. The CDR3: CASSLNPTGAANSPLHF. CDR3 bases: TGCGCCAGCAGCTTGAACCCGACAGGGGCGGCTAATTCACCCCTCCACTTT.

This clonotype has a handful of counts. CDR3 sequence (DNA): TGTGCCAGCAGTTTTTTCCCTGGCGGGAAGATAAACACAGATACGCAGTATTTT. Protein product: CASSFFPGGKINTDTQYF. The chain joins TRBV12-3 or TRBV12-4 to TRBJ2-3, with a possible D match to TRBD2 (6 bases). V shed 3 bases and J shed 2 bases, with 21 bases lying between them. The CDR3 is 18 amino acids.

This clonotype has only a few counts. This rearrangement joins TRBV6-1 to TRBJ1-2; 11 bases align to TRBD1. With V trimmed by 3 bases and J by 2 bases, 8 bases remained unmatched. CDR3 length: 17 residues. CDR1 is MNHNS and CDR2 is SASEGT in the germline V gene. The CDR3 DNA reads TGTGCCAGCAGTGATTGGGACAGGGGGACTCAAAACTATGGCTACACCTTC. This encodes CASSDWDRGTQNYGYTF.

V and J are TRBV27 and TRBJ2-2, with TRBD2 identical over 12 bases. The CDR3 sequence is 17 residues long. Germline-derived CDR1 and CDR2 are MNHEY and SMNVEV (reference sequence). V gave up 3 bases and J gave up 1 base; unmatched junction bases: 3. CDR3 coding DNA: TGTGCCAGCAGTTTCCGGACTAGCGGGATGAACACCGGGGAGCTGTTTTTT. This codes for CASSFRTSGMNTGELFF.

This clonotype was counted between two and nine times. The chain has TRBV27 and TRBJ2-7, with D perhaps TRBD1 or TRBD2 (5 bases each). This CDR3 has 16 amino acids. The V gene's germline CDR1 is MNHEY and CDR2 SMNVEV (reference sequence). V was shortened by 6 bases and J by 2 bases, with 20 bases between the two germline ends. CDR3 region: CASSSQTWDPPYEQYF. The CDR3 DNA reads TGTGCCAGCAGCTCCCAAACGTGGGACCCTCCCTACGAGCAGTACTTC.

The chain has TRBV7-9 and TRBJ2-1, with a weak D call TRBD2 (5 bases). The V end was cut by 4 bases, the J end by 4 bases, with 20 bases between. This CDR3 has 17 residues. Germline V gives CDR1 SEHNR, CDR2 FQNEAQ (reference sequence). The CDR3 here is CASSYSSMRVGYNEQFF. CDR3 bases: TGTGCCAGCAGCTACTCGTCGATGAGGGTTGGTTACAATGAGCAGTTCTTC.

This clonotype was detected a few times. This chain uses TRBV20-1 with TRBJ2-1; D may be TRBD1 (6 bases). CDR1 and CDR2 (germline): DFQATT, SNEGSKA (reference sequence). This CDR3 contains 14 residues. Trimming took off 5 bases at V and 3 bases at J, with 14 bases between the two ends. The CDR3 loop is CSAQHRVRYNEQFF. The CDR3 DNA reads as TGCAGTGCTCAACACAGGGTACGCTACAATGAGCAGTTCTTC.

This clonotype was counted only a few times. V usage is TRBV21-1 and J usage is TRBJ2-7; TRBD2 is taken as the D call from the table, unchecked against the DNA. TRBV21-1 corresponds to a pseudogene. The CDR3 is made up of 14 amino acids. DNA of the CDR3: TGTGCCAGCAGCAAACAGGGCCCTTCCTACGAGCAGTACTTC. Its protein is CASSKQGPSYEQYF.

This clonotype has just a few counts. This CDR3 is CASSLNNQPQHF. CDR3 nucleotides: TGTGCCAGCAGCTTAAACAATCAGCCCCAGCATTTT. This chain links TRBV7-2 with TRBJ1-5; no definite D call. V was clipped by 2 bases and J by 3 bases, with 2 bases between them. Germline V lookup: CDR1 SGHTA, CDR2 FQGNSA. The length of the CDR3 is 12 residues.

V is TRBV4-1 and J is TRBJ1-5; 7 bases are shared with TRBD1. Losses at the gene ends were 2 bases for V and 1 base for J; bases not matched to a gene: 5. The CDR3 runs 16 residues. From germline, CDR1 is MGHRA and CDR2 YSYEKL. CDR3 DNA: TGCGCCAGCAGCCAACCTACACAGGGGAGCAATCAGCCCCAGCATTTT. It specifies CASSQPTQGSNQPQHF.

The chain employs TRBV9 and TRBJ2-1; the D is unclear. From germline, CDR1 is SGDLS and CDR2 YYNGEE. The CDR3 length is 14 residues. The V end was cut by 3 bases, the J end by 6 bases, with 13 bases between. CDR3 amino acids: CASSGPRRSNEQFF. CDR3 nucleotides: TGTGCCAGCAGCGGACCTAGGCGCTCCAATGAGCAGTTCTTC.